This TCR beta chain was obtained from a study of blood T cell repertoires in COVID-19. About the research overall: Specimens from acute and convalescent COVID-19 originated in the United States, Italy and Spain.

Germline values: CDR1 SGHRS, CDR2 YFSETQ. CDR3 length: 15 amino acids. J was trimmed by 1 base and V by 4 bases; bases with no gene match: 2. Original handling: From reference gene primer amplification, estimates of nucleated cell counts were derived. TCRdb's table, derived via immunoSEQ multiplex PCR, lists solely in-frame clones and lacks some. V and J calls plus clone size are reproduced from that table; the DNA served to infer D and trimming. The profile shows roughly 380,000 clones, roughly 87% of them singletons. Participant ages covered about 18 to 95 years across about two dozen US areas. Symptom resolution, clearance, or two negative PCRs marked donors in Cohort 3 as recovered.

The V and J genes are TRBV5-1 and TRBJ2-2, with 9 bases matching TRBD2. Sequencing was done on a sample of PBMCs or T cells enriched from blood (not recorded which). The receptor was derived from a woman aged 25-40 years who had recovered from COVID-19. The CDR3 loop reads CASSLTSGNTGELFF. The DNA of the CDR3 is TGCGCCAGCAGCCTGACTAGCGGGAACACCGGGGAGCTGTTTTTT.